The rows below give T cell receptor beta chains drawn from one sample of a study of blood T cell repertoires in COVID-19. Generated by immunoSEQ multiplex PCR, the TCRdb table keeps only in-frame clones and is missing some. The sample yields around 78,000 clones, 88% seen once. The sequencing sample was made of peripheral blood. Every receptor here comes from a human donor in a cohort sampled during active COVID-19. CDR3s include the opening cysteine and the closing phenylalanine or tryptophan. D genes are given only for firm matches. Only some rows state a clone size, as once, few, many or a class for expanded clones.

j_call	v_call	clone_size	d_call	cdr3_nt	cdr3_aa
TRBJ2-7	TRBV6-2/TRBV6-3	many	TRBD2	TGTGCCAGCAGCCCCGCCGGACTAGCGGGAGACGAGCAGTACTTC	CASSPAGLAGDEQYF
TRBJ2-5	TRBV5-4	NA	NA	TGTGCCAGCAGCTTGGCGGGTACCTGGGAGACCCAGTACTTC	CASSLAGTWETQYF
TRBJ2-5	TRBV5-5	NA	NA	TGTGCCAGCACCCCAGGTCACAGGGTAGAGACCCAGTACTTC	CASTPGHRVETQYF
TRBJ1-1	TRBV7-9	NA	TRBD1	TGTGCCAGCAGCTTAGGACAGGGGGACACTGAAGCTTTCTTT	CASSLGQGDTEAFF
TRBJ1-1	TRBV18	NA	TRBD1	TGTGCCAGCTCACTCGGGACAGATCCAACGGGAACTGAAGCTTTCTTT	CASSLGTDPTGTEAFF
TRBJ1-6	TRBV5-5	NA	TRBD1	TGTGCCAGCAGCCGCACAGGGGAAGGATCCTATAATTCACCCCTCCACTTT	CASSRTGEGSYNSPLHF
TRBJ1-2	TRBV19	NA	TRBD1	TGTGCCAGTAGTATCGACAGGGCGGGCTACACCTTC	CASSIDRAGYTF
TRBJ2-7	TRBV3-1/TRBV3-2	NA	NA	TGTGCCAGCAGCCAGCAGGGGATCAGCGACGAGCAGTACTTC	CASSQQGISDEQYF
TRBJ2-7	TRBV27	NA	TRBD1	TGTGCCAGCACCCCCACGACAGGGGGGGTCGAGCAGTACTTC	CASTPTTGGVEQYF
TRBJ2-7	TRBV7-2	NA	TRBD1	TGTGCCAGCAGCTTATCTTACAGGGGCTACGAGCAGTACTTC	CASSLSYRGYEQYF
TRBJ1-1	TRBV19	NA	TRBD1	TGTGCCAGTAGTACCTCCGGGACAGAGAACACTGAAGCTTTCTTT	CASSTSGTENTEAFF
TRBJ2-5	TRBV3-1/TRBV3-2	few	TRBD2	TGTGCCAGCAGCCAAAACGGACTAGGAAGGCAAGAGACCCAGTACTTC	CASSQNGLGRQETQYF
TRBJ1-2	TRBV6-5	NA	NA	TGTGCCAGCAGTTACTCATTGGACAAACGGGCCTTC	CASSYSLDKRAF
TRBJ2-7	TRBV6-4	NA	NA	TGTGCCAGCAGTGACGTGAGGTACGAGCAGTACTTC	CASSDVRYEQYF
TRBJ1-5	TRBV7-2	NA	NA	TGTGCCAGCAGCCGCCAAGGAGAGAGCAATCAGCCCCAGCATTTT	CASSRQGESNQPQHF
TRBJ2-7	TRBV6-1	NA	TRBD1	TGTGCCAGCAGTGAGCTGACAGGGTTATCCTACGAGCAGTACTTC	CASSELTGLSYEQYF
TRBJ1-1	TRBV4-3	NA	TRBD1	TGCGCCAGCAGCGCGGACAGGGGGCAGGACACTGAAGCTTTCTTT	CASSADRGQDTEAFF
TRBJ2-3	TRBV12-3/TRBV12-4	NA	NA	TGTGCCAGCAGATCGTATGGCACAGATACGCAGTATTTT	CASRSYGTDTQYF
TRBJ2-3	TRBV10-3	NA	TRBD2	TGTGCCATCAGGCGGCGGGGGGAGGGCACAGATACGCAGTATTTT	CAIRRRGEGTDTQYF
TRBJ2-1	TRBV7-9	NA	TRBD2	TGTGCCAGCAGCTTAGAGGGACTAGCAATAACGTTCTTC	CASSLEGLAITFF
TRBJ1-5	TRBV19	NA	TRBD1	TGTGCCAGTAGTAAGGGTTCGCAGGGGGCGAATCAGCCCCAGCATTTT	CASSKGSQGANQPQHF
TRBJ2-3	TRBV2	once	TRBD1	TGTGCCAGCATCCTGAGCAGGGGGTCGGCAGATACGCAGTATTTT	CASILSRGSADTQYF
TRBJ2-5	TRBV11-2	few	TRBD2	TGTGCCAGCAGGCCTACTAGCGGGAGCGGGGAGACCCAGTACTTC	CASRPTSGSGETQYF
TRBJ2-3	TRBV7-3	NA	NA	TGTGCCAGCAGCCTATGGGAGGCTAGCACAGATACGCAGTATTTT	CASSLWEASTDTQYF
TRBJ1-2	TRBV5-1	NA	TRBD1	TGCGCCAGCATTCTGCCGGGACAGCCTAACTATGGCTACACCTTC	CASILPGQPNYGYTF
TRBJ1-2	TRBV27	NA	TRBD1	TGTGCCAGCAGACGAGCAGGGGGCGCTTCCTATGGCTACACCTTC	CASRRAGGASYGYTF
TRBJ1-5	TRBV2	few	NA	TGTGCCAGCAGTGGCACGGGAAATCAGCCCCAGCATTTT	CASSGTGNQPQHF
TRBJ2-1	TRBV10-3	NA	TRBD2	TGTGCCATCAGACTTAGCGGGAGTGAGCAGTTCTTC	CAIRLSGSEQFF
TRBJ2-3	TRBV7-9	NA	TRBD2	TGTGCCAGCAACCCTCCGGGACTAGCGGGACTAGATACGCAGTATTTT	CASNPPGLAGLDTQYF
TRBJ2-1	TRBV7-2	NA	NA	TGTGCCAGCAGCTTAGAACTAGTAGTTTCTAATGAGCAGTTCTTC	CASSLELVVSNEQFF
TRBJ1-2	TRBV2	NA	NA	TGTGCCAGCACCGGCTGGGGGGGCCCCTATGGCTACACCTTC	CASTGWGGPYGYTF
TRBJ1-6	TRBV5-1	NA	NA	TGCGCCAGCAGCCTTCAGGCCCTGCAGCCATATAATTCACCCCTCCACTTT	CASSLQALQPYNSPLHF
TRBJ2-5	TRBV5-1	NA	TRBD2	TGCGCCAGCATCCGGGGAGCGGGAGGAGAAGAGACCCAGTACTTC	CASIRGAGGEETQYF
TRBJ2-1	TRBV5-1	NA	NA	TGCGCCAGCAGCGCCAGTCCGGGGAGGAATGAGCAGTTCTTC	CASSASPGRNEQFF
TRBJ1-2	TRBV5-1	NA	TRBD1	TGCGCCAGCAGCGCCGGGACAGGGGGAGGCTACACCTTC	CASSAGTGGGYTF
TRBJ1-5	TRBV2	NA	NA	TGTGCCAGCAGCCCGAGCGGGGTCAGGGGCAATCAGCCCCAGCATTTT	CASSPSGVRGNQPQHF
TRBJ1-3	TRBV5-1	NA	NA	TGCGCCAGCAGCCCGTCAGGGTCGAGCTCTGGAAACACCATATATTTT	CASSPSGSSSGNTIYF
TRBJ1-2	TRBV5-6	NA	NA	TGTGCCAGCAGCTTGGGGCTAGATGGCTACACCTTC	CASSLGLDGYTF
TRBJ1-5	TRBV6-5	NA	NA	TGTGCCAGCAGTTACGACAATGGGAGCAATCAGCCCCAGCATTTT	CASSYDNGSNQPQHF
TRBJ2-5	TRBV3-1/TRBV3-2	NA	NA	TGTGCCAGCAGCCACTCCGGGGGAGAGACCCAGTACTTC	CASSHSGGETQYF
TRBJ1-2	TRBV5-4	NA	TRBD1	TGTGCCAGCAGCTTGGCCCAAAGGGGGACAGGGGCCGGCTACACCTTC	CASSLAQRGTGAGYTF
TRBJ1-3	TRBV19	NA	NA	TGTGCCAGTAGTATAGATCTACAGAACGGAAACACCATATATTTT	CASSIDLQNGNTIYF